These T cell receptor beta chains were read from a single sample in a study of T cell repertoires in cytomegalovirus infection. TCRdb analysed the reads with MiXCR anew, one entry per CDR3 protein. The table lists hundreds of thousands of distinct CDR3 sequences, 9.5% of them singletons. The specimen sequenced was PBMCs. The source of these receptors is a human donor in good health (CMV status not recorded). Some clones in this sample may be carry-over from other donors' samples. Each CDR3 is given with its conserved first and last residue. Each record gives: clone size, V gene, D gene, J gene, CDR3 protein, CDR3 DNA. D genes are given only for firm matches. Size is omitted from some rows. Given values are once, few, many or a class for expanded clones.

.,TRBV7-2,.,TRBJ2-7,CASSLGSTGIYEQYF,TGTGCCAGCAGCTTAGGGTCCACAGGAATCTACGAGCAGTACTTC
many,TRBV4-3,TRBD1,TRBJ2-4,CASSLASGQGANIQYF,TGCGCCAGCAGCCTCGCTTCGGGACAGGGGGCGAACATTCAGTACTTC
.,TRBV20-1,.,TRBJ2-5,CSARGPSQETQYF,TGCAGTGCTAGAGGACCAAGTCAAGAGACCCAGTACTTC
many,TRBV5-1,TRBD2,TRBJ2-7,CASSFEQAGAYEQYF,TGCGCCAGCAGCTTCGAACAGGCGGGGGCCTACGAGCAGTACTTC
many,TRBV7-2,.,TRBJ2-7,CASSFGTILREQYF,TGTGCCAGCAGCTTCGGGACCATTCTAAGGGAGCAGTACTTC
.,TRBV3-1,TRBD2,TRBJ2-1,CASSQGTSGSSYNEQFF,TGTGCCAGCAGCCAAGGGACTAGCGGGAGCTCCTACAATGAGCAGTTCTTC
few,TRBV11-2,.,TRBJ2-7,CASSLVGLESSYEQYF,TGTGCCAGCAGCTTAGTGGGGCTCGAAAGCTCCTACGAGCAGTACTTC
many,TRBV7-2,TRBD1,TRBJ2-2,CASREDRWNTGELFF,TGTGCCAGCAGAGAGGACAGGTGGAACACCGGGGAGCTGTTTTTT
few,TRBV11-2,TRBD1,TRBJ1-1,CASLRQGGPEAFF,TGTGCCAGTTTAAGACAGGGAGGGCCTGAAGCTTTCTTT
.,TRBV18,.,TRBJ2-5,CASSPPNRPQETQYF,TGTGCCAGCTCACCACCGAACCGCCCTCAAGAGACCCAGTACTTC
.,TRBV14,.,TRBJ2-7,CASSQEVWGSSYEQYF,TGTGCCAGCAGCCAAGAGGTCTGGGGAAGCTCCTACGAGCAGTACTTC
few,TRBV18,.,TRBJ2-3,CASSRPLQGRGDTQYF,TGTGCCAGCTCACGCCCCCTCCAGGGGAGAGGGGATACGCAGTATTTT
many,TRBV7-2,.,TRBJ2-3,CASSFSGLGSGTDTQYF,TGTGCCAGCAGCTTTTCGGGGTTGGGGAGCGGCACAGATACGCAGTATTTT
.,TRBV6-1,TRBD1,TRBJ1-2,CASSEGTGVYGYTF,TGTGCCAGCAGTGAAGGGACAGGAGTTTATGGCTACACCTTC
many,TRBV12-3/TRBV12-4,.,TRBJ1-6,CASNQGYNSPLHF,TGTGCCAGCAACCAGGGGTATAATTCACCCCTCCACTTT
few,TRBV7-6,.,TRBJ2-5,CASRGRGSGETQYF,TGTGCCAGCAGGGGACGGGGGTCGGGGGAGACCCAGTACTTC
many,TRBV7-2,TRBD1,TRBJ1-4,CASSLDRQGNEKLFF,TGTGCCAGCAGCTTAGACAGACAGGGGAATGAAAAACTGTTTTTT
.,TRBV5-4,.,TRBJ1-1,CASSSRYTTEAFF,TGTGCCAGCAGCTCACGCTACACCACTGAAGCTTTCTTT
.,TRBV12-3/TRBV12-4,TRBD1,TRBJ1-4,CASRATHRGNEKLFF,TGTGCCAGCAGGGCTACCCACAGGGGTAATGAAAAACTGTTTTTT
many,TRBV28,TRBD2,TRBJ2-3,CASSPPWTSGSTDTQYF,TGTGCCAGCAGTCCCCCATGGACTAGCGGGAGCACAGATACGCAGTATTTT
.,TRBV4-1,.,TRBJ2-7,CASSQSTTANYEQYF,TGCGCCAGCAGCCAATCGACGACAGCCAACTACGAGCAGTACTTC
.,TRBV28,.,TRBJ1-5,CASKTGNQPQHF,TGTGCCTCCAAAACGGGAAATCAGCCCCAGCATTTT
.,TRBV7-3,.,TRBJ1-1,CASSLGGEHTEAFF,TGTGCCAGCAGCTTAGGAGGGGAACACACTGAAGCTTTCTTT
many,TRBV7-2,.,TRBJ1-3,CASSPAGASGNTIYF,TGTGCCAGCAGCCCGGCAGGGGCCTCTGGAAACACCATATATTTT
many,TRBV7-2,.,TRBJ2-2,CASSLIFGARTGELFF,TGTGCCAGCAGCTTAATTTTCGGAGCGCGCACCGGGGAGCTGTTTTTT
few,TRBV23-1,TRBD1,TRBJ2-5,CASSQSPTGEETQYF,TGCGCCAGCAGTCAATCCCCGACAGGGGAAGAGACCCAGTACTTC
few,TRBV7-9,.,TRBJ1-5,CASSLGKQTHSNQPQHF,TGTGCCAGCAGCTTAGGTAAACAGACTCATAGCAATCAGCCCCAGCATTTT
many,TRBV12-3/TRBV12-4,.,TRBJ2-1,CASSPRTGFRNEQFF,TGTGCCAGCAGCCCACGCACGGGATTCAGGAATGAGCAGTTCTTC
.,TRBV28,TRBD1,TRBJ1-5,CASTKQGASQPQHF,TGTGCCAGCACCAAGCAGGGGGCCAGTCAGCCCCAGCATTTT
.,TRBV4-1,TRBD1,TRBJ1-6,CASSLPGTEVNSPLHF,TGCGCCAGCAGCCTTCCCGGGACAGAAGTTAATTCACCCCTCCACTTT
many,TRBV11-3,.,TRBJ2-2,CASSLYGGSSNTGELFF,TGTGCCAGCAGCTTATATGGGGGCTCGTCGAACACCGGGGAGCTGTTTTTT
few,TRBV6-5,TRBD2,TRBJ2-1,CASSYRGTSRNSYNEQFF,TGTGCCAGCAGTTACCGGGGGACTAGTAGAAACTCCTACAATGAGCAGTTCTTC
many,TRBV7-3,.,TRBJ2-7,CASSGNDGDEQYF,TGTGCCAGCTCCGGGAATGATGGCGACGAGCAGTACTTC
few,TRBV6-5,TRBD1,TRBJ1-1,CASSYRNRDRARNTEAFF,TGTGCCAGCAGTTACAGGAACCGGGACAGGGCCCGGAACACTGAAGCTTTCTTT
few,TRBV11-2,.,TRBJ1-1,CASSLDLSDGAFF,TGTGCCAGCAGCTTAGATCTCAGTGACGGGGCTTTCTTT
many,TRBV7-2,.,TRBJ2-3,CASASYTDTQYF,TGTGCCAGCGCTAGTTACACAGATACGCAGTATTTT
.,TRBV7-2,.,TRBJ1-1,CASSFGANTEALF,TGTGCCAGCAGCTTCGGGGCTAACACTGAAGCTCTCTTT
.,TRBV6-2/TRBV6-3,.,TRBJ1-2,CASSYSSKNGYTF,TGTGCCAGCAGTTACTCGAGTAAGAATGGCTACACCTTC
.,TRBV20-1,.,TRBJ1-2,CSARDPPFYTF,TGCAGTGCTAGAGATCCCCCATTCTACACCTTC
.,TRBV4-1,.,TRBJ1-2,CASSPDRTPNYGYTF,TGCGCCAGCAGCCCAGACAGGACCCCTAACTATGGCTACACCTTC
few,TRBV9,TRBD2,TRBJ2-1,CASSVVDGGVYNEQFF,TGTGCCAGCAGCGTAGTAGACGGGGGGGTCTACAATGAGCAGTTCTTC
.,TRBV11-1,TRBD2,TRBJ2-7,CASSLGLTGVYEQYF,TGTGCCAGCAGCTTGGGACTAACGGGGGTCTACGAGCAGTACTTC
.,TRBV6-5,TRBD2,TRBJ2-4,CTSSPGLAGGLNIQYF,TGTACCAGCAGTCCGGGACTAGCGGGAGGACTAAACATTCAGTACTTC
many,TRBV7-8,.,TRBJ2-1,CASSSSSLVGNEQFF,TGTGCCAGCAGCTCCTCTAGCCTCGTTGGCAATGAGCAGTTCTTC
few,TRBV6-2/TRBV6-3,.,TRBJ2-1,CASSFRGGPRNEQFF,TGTGCCAGCAGTTTTCGCGGGGGCCCCAGGAATGAGCAGTTCTTC
many,TRBV5-6,.,TRBJ1-1,CASSPFRPDTEAFF,TGTGCCAGCAGCCCTTTTCGCCCTGACACTGAAGCTTTCTTT